This note documents a single T cell receptor beta chain sequence. What it binds is unknown. The entry originates in a study of cytomegalovirus exposure and HLA in healthy donors. V shed 3 bases, J shed 3 bases, and the junction held 10 bases outside the gene matches. CDR3 length: 16 residues. Germline CDR1 and CDR2: SGHRS and YFSETQ. The PCR ran on 60 Vbeta and 13 Jbeta primers. Here immunoSEQ multiplex PCR was the method, and the copy in TCRdb shows in-frame clones only, minus some. This sample yields more than 80,000 clones, of which more than 60% are seen a single time; 2.5% belongs to the top ten. Study-wide results and limits: Researchers reportedly found TCR beta sequences accurately predicted most subjects' HLA-A and HLA-B alleles. There were several of the most significant clusters that appeared linked to common viral pathogens in a later analysis. According to an earlier analysis, most TCR beta V segments yielded productive rearrangements about 87% or about 30% of the time.

The receptor was isolated from a man aged 35 to 55 in good health and CMV-seronegative. Sequenced sample: PBMCs. V and J are TRBV5-1 and TRBJ2-3; 7 bases are shared with TRBD1. Written as DNA, the CDR3 is TGCGCCAGCAGCTCCGAAGGCAGGGGGATAACAGATACGCAGTATTTT. It encodes CASSSEGRGITDTQYF.